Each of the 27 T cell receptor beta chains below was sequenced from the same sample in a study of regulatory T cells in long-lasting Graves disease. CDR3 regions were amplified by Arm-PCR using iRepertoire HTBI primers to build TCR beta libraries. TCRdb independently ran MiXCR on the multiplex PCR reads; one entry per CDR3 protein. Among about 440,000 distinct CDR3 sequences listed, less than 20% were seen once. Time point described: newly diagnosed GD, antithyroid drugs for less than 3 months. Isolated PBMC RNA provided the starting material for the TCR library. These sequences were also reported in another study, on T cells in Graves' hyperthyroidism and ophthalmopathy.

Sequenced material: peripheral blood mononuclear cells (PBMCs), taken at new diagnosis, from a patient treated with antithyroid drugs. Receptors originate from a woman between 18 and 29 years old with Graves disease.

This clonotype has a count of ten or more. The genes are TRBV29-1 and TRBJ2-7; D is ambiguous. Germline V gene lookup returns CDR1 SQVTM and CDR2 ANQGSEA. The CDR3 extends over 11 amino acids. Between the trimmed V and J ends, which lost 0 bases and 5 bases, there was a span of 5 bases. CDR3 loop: CSVEELHEQYF. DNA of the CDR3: TGCAGCGTTGAAGAGCTCCACGAGCAGTACTTC.

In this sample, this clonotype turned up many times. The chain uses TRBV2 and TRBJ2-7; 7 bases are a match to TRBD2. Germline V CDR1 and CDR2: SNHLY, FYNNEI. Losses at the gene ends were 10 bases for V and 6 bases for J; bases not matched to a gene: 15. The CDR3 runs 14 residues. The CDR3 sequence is CATSEWREPPEQYF. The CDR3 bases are TGTGCCACCTCGGAGTGGCGGGAGCCTCCCGAGCAGTACTTC.

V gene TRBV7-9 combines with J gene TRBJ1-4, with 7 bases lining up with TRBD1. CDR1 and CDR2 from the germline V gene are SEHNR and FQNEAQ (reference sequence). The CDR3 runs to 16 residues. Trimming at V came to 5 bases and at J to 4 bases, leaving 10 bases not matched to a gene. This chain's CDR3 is CASSTNIGGFNEKLFF. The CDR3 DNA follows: TGTGCCAGCAGCACCAACATAGGGGGCTTTAATGAAAAACTGTTTTTT.

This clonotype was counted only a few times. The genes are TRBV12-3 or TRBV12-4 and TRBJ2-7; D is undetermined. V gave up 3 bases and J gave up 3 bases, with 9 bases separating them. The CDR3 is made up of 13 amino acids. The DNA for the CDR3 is TGTGCCAGCAGTTTGTGGAATATCTACGAGCAGTACTTC. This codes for CASSLWNIYEQYF.

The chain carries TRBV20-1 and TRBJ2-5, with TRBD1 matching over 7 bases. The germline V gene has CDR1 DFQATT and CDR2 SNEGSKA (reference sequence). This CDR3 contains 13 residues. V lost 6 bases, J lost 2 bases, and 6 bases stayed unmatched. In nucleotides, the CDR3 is TGCAGTGCCAGCCGGGACAGACAAGAGACCCAGTACTTC. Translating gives CSASRDRQETQYF.

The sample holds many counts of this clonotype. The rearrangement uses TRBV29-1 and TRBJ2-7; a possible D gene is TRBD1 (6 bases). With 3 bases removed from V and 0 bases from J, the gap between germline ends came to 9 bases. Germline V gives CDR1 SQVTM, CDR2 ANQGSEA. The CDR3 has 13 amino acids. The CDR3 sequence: CSVDRDNSYEQYF. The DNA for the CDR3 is TGCAGCGTTGACCGGGACAACTCCTACGAGCAGTACTTC.

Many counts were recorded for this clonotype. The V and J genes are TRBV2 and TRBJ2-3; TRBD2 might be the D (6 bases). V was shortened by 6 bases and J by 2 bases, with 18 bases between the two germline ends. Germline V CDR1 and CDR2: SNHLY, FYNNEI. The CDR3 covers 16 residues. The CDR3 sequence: CASRASEQDPTDTQYF. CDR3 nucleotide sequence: TGTGCCAGCAGGGCTAGCGAACAAGACCCCACAGATACGCAGTATTTT.

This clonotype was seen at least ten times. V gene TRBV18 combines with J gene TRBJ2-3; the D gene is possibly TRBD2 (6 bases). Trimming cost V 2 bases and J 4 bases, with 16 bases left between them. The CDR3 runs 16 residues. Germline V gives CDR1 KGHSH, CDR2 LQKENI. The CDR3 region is CASSPSGLPPADTQYF. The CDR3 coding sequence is TGTGCCAGCTCACCAAGTGGACTACCTCCGGCAGATACGCAGTATTTT.

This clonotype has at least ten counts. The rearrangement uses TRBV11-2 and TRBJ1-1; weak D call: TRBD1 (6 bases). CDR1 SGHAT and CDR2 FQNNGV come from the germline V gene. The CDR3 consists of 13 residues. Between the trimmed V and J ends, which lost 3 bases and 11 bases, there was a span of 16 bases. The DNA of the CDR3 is TGTGCCAGCAGCTTCGATTTTCAGGGGAAGGCTTTCTTT. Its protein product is CASSFDFQGKAFF.

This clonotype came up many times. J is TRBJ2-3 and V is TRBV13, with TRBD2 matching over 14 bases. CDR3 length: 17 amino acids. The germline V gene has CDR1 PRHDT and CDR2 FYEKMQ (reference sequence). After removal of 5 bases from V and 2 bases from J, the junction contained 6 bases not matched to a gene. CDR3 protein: CASSDLGLAGATDTQYF. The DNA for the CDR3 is TGTGCCAGCAGCGACCTGGGACTAGCGGGAGCCACAGATACGCAGTATTTT.

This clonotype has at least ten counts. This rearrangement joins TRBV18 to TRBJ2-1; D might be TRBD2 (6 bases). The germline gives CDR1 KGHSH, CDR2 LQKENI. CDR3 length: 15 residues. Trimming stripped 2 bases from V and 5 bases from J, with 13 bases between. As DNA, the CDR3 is TGTGCCAGCTCACCAGGGAGGAACAGGAACAATGAGCAGTTCTTC. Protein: CASSPGRNRNNEQFF.

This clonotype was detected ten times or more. DNA of the CDR3: TGTGCCAGCAGTTACGTGGGGGGGGCTAGCGGGAGGCCCTACTACGAGCAGTACTTC. Protein sequence: CASSYVGGASGRPYYEQYF. J is TRBJ2-7 and V is TRBV6-9, with 11 nucleotides matching TRBD2. Germline-derived CDR1 and CDR2 are MNHGY and SVAAGI. V lost 3 bases to trimming and J lost 3 bases; unmatched junction nucleotides: 16. The CDR3 has 19 amino acids.

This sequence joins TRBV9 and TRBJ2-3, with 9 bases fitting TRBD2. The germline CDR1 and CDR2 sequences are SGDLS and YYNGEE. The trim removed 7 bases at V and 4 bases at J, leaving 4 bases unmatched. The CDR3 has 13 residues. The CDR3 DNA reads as TGTGCCAGCTCGCGACTAGCGGCAGATACGCAGTATTTT. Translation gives CASSRLAADTQYF.

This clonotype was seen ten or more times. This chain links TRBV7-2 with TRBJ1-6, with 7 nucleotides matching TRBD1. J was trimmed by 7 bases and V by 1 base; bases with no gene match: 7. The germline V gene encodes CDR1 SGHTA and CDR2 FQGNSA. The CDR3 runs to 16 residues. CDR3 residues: CASSLDVGTANSPLHF. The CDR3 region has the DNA TGTGCCAGCAGCTTAGATGTCGGGACAGCCAATTCACCCCTCCACTTT.

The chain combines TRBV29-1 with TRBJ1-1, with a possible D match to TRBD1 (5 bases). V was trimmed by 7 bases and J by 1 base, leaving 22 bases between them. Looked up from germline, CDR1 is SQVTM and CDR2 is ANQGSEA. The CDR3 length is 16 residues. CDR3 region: CSGSGSLGLGNTEAFF. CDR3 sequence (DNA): TGCAGCGGATCAGGGAGTCTGGGCCTGGGGAACACTGAAGCTTTCTTT.

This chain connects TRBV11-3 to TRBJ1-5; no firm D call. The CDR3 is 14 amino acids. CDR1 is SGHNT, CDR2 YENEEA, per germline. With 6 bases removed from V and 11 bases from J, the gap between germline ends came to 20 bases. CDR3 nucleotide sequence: TGTGCCAGCAGTCAACTAGAACCCCGGTTCGCCCAGCATTTT. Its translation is CASSQLEPRFAQHF. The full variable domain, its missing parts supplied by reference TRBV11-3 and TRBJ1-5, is EAGVVQSPRYKIIEKKQPVAFWCNPISGHNTLYWYLQNLGQGPELLIRYENEEAVDDSQLPKDRFSAERLKGVDSTLKIQPAELGDSAVYLCASSQLEPRFAQHFGDGTRLSIL.

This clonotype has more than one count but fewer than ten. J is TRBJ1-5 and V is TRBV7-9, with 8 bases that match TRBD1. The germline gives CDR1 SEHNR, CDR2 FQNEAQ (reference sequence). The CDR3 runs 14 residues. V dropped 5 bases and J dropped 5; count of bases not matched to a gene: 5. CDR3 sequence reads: CASSKDREDQPQHF. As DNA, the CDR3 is TGTGCCAGCAGCAAGGACAGGGAGGATCAGCCCCAGCATTTT.

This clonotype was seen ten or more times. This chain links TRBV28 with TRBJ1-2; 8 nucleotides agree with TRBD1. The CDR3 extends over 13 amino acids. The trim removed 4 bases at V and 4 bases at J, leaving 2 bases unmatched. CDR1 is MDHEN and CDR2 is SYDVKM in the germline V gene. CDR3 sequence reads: CASSSDRAYGYTF. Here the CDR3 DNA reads TGTGCCAGCAGTTCGGACAGGGCCTATGGCTACACCTTC.

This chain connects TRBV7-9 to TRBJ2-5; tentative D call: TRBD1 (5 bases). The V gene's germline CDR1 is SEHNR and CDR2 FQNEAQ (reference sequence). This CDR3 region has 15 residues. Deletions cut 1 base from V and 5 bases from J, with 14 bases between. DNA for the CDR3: TGTGCCAGCAGCTTAGGGTGGGGCAGTGGGGAGACCCAGTACTTC. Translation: CASSLGWGSGETQYF.

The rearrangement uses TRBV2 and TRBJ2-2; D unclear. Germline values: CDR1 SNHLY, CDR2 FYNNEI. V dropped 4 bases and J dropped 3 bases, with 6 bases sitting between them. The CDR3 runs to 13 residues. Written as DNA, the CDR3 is TGTGCCAGCAGTGGTAGGGACACCGGGGAGCTGTTTTTT. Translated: CASSGRDTGELFF.

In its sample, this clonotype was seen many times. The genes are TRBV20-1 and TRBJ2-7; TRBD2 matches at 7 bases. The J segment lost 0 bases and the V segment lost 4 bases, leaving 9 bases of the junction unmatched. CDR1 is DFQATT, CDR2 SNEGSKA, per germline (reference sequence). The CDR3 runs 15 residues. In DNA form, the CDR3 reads TGCAGTGCTACACGCGCGGGAGTCGCCTCCTACGAGCAGTACTTC. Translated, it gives CSATRAGVASYEQYF.

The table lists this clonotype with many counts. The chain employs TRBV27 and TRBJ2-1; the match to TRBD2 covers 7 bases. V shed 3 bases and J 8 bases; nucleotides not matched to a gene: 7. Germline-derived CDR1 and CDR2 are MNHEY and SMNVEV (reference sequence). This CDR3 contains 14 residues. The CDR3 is CASSLASGGDEQFF. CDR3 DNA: TGTGCCAGCAGTTTGGCTAGCGGAGGGGATGAGCAGTTCTTC.

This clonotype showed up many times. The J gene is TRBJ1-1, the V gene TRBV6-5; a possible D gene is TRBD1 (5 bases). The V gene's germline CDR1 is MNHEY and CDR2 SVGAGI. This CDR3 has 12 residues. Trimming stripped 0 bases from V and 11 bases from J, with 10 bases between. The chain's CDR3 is CASSYSIREAFF. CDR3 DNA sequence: TGTGCCAGCAGTTACTCGATCAGGGAGGCTTTCTTT.

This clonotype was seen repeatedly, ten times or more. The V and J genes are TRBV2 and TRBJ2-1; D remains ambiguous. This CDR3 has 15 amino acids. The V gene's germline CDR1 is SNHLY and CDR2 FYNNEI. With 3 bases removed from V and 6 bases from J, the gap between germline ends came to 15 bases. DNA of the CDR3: TGTGCCAGCAGTGACCGTGGCAGGTTGGTCAATGAGCAGTTCTTC. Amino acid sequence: CASSDRGRLVNEQFF.

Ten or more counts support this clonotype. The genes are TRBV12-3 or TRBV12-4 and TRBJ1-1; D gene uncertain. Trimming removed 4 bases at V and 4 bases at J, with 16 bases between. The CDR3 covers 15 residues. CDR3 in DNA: TGTGCCAGCAGTTACAACCTCGGGAGGAGCACTGAAGCTTTCTTT. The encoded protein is CASSYNLGRSTEAFF.

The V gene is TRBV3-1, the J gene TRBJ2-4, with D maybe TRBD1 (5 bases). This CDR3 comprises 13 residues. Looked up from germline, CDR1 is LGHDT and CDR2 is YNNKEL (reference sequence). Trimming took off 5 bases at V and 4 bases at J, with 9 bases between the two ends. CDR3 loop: CASSDRQKNIQYF. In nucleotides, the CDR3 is TGTGCCAGCAGCGATCGACAGAAAAACATTCAGTACTTC. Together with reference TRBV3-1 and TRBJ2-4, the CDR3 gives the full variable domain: DTAVSQTPKYLVTQMGNDKSIKCEQNLGHDTMYWYKQDSKKFLKIMFSYNNKELIINETVPNRFSPKSPDKAHLNLHINSLELGDSAVYFCASSDRQKNIQYFGAGTRLSVL.

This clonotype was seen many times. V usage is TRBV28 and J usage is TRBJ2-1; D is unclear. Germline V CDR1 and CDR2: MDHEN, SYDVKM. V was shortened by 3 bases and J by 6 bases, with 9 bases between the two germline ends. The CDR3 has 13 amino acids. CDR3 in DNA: TGTGCCAGCAGTTTCGATTTGGGCAATGAGCAGTTCTTC. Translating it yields CASSFDLGNEQFF.